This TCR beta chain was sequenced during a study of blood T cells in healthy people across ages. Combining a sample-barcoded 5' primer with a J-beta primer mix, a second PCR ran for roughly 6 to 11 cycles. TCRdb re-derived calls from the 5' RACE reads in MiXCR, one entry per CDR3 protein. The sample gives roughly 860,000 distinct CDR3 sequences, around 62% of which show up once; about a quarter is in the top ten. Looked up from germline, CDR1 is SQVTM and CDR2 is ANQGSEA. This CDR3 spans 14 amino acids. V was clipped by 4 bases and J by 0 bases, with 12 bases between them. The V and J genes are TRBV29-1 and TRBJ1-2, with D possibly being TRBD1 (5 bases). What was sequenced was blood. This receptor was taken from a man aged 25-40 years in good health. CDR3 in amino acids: CSVAGVRSNYGYTF. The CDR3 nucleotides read TGCAGCGTTGCGGGGGTCAGATCTAACTATGGCTACACCTTC.